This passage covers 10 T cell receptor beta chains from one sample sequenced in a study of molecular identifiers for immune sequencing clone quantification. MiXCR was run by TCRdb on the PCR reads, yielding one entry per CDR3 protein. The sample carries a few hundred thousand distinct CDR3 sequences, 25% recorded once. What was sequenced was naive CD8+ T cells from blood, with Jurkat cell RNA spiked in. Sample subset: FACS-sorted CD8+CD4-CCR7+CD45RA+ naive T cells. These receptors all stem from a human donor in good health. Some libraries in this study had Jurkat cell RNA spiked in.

The CDR3 region has the DNA TGTGCCAGCAGCTCGACTAGCGGGGGGGCGGCCTATGAGCAGTTCTTC. Translated: CASSSTSGGAAYEQFF. The rearrangement uses TRBV11-2 and TRBJ2-1, with 14 bases that match TRBD2. From germline, CDR1 is SGHAT and CDR2 FQNNGV. The CDR3 length is 16 residues. J gave up 8 bases and V 4 bases, and 7 bases lay outside the gene matches.

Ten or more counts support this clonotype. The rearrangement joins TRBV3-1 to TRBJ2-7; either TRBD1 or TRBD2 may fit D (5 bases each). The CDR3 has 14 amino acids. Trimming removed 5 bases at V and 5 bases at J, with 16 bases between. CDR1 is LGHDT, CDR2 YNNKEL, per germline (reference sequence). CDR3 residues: CASSWDLEGDEQYF. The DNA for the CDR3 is TGTGCCAGCAGCTGGGACCTCGAGGGCGACGAGCAGTACTTC.

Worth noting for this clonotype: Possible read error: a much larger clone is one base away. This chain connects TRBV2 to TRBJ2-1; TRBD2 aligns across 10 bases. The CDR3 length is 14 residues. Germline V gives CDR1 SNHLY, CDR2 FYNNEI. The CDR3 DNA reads TGTGCTCGAGAGAGGCTAGCGGGGGCCAATGAGCAGATCTTC. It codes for CARERLAGANEQIF.

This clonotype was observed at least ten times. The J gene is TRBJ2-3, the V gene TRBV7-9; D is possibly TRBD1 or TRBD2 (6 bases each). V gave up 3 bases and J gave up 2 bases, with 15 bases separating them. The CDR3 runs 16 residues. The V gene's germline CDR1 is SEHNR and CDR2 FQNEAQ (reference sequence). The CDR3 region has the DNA TGTGCCAGCAGCTTCACACAGGGAGGTAACACAGATACGCAGTATTTT. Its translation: CASSFTQGGNTDTQYF.

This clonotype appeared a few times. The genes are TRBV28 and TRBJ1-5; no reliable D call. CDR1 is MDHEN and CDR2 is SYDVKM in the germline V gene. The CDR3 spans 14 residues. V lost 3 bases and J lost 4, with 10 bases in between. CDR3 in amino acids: CASSFGRRNQPQHF. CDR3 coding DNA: TGTGCCAGCAGTTTTGGGAGGAGAAATCAGCCCCAGCATTTT.

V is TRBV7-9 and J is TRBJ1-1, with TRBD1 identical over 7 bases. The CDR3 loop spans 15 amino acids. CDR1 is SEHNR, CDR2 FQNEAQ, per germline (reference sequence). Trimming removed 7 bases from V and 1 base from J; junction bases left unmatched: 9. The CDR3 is CASTTSSGGNTEAFF. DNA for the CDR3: TGTGCCAGCACAACATCGTCAGGGGGGAACACTGAAGCTTTCTTT.

CDR3 region: CAWSVGGHTEAFF. The CDR3 DNA reads as TGTGCCTGGAGTGTAGGGGGACACACTGAAGCTTTCTTT. This chain connects TRBV30 to TRBJ1-1; maybe TRBD1 (6 bases). V dropped 0 bases and J dropped 3 bases, with 8 bases sitting between them. The germline gives CDR1 GTSNPN, CDR2 SVGIG (reference sequence). The CDR3 has 13 residues.

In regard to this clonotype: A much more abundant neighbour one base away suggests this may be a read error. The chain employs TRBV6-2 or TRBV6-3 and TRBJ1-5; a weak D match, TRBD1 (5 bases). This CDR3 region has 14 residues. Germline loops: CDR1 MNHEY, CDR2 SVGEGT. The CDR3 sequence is CASSNTGGNQPQRF. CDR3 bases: TGTGCCAGCAGTAATACAGGAGGCAATCAGCCCCAGCGTTTT.

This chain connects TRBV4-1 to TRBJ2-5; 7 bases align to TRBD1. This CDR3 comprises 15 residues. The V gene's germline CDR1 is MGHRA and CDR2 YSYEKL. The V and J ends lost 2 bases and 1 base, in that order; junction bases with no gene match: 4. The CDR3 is CASSQLGQSQETQYF. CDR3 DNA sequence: TGCGCCAGCAGCCAACTGGGACAGAGCCAAGAGACCCAGTACTTC.

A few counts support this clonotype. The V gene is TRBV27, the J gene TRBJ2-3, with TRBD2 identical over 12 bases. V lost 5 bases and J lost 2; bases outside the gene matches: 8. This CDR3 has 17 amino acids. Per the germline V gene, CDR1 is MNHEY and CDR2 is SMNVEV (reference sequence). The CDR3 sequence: CASSPTGTSGYTDTQYF. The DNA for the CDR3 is TGTGCCAGCAGTCCCACCGGGACTAGCGGGTACACAGATACGCAGTATTTT.